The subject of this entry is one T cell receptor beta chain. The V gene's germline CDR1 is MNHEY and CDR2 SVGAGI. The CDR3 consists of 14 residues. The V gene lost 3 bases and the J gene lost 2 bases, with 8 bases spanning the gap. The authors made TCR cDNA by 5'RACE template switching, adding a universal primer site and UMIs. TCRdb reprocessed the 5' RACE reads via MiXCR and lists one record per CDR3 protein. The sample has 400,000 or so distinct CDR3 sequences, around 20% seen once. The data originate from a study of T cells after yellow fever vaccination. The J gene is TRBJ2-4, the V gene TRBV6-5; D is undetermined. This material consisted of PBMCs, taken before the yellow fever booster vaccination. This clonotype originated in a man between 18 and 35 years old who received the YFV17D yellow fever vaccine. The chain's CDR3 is CASSYGQTKNIQYF. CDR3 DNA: TGTGCCAGCAGTTATGGTCAGACCAAAAACATTCAGTACTTC.